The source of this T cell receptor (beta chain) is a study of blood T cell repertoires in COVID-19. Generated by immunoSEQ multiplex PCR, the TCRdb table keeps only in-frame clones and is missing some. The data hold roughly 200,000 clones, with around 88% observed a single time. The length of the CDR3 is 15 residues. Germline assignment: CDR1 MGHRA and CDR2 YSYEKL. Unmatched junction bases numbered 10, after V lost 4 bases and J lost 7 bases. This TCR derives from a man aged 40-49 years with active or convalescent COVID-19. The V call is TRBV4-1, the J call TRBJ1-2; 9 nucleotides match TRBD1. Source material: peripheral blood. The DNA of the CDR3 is TGCGCCAGCAGCCCCCACACAGGGGGCGTCGGTGGCTACACCTTC. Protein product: CASSPHTGGVGGYTF.